The clone carrying this T cell receptor beta chain was recorded a few times. Here immunoSEQ multiplex PCR was the method, and the copy in TCRdb shows in-frame clones only, minus some. The table has tens of thousands of clones, approximately 90% seen once. The data were obtained in a study of T cell responses to AZD1222 COVID-19 vaccine. Germline V gene lookup returns CDR1 SGHTA and CDR2 FQGNSA. V was pared by 4 bases and J by 5 bases, with 5 bases of the junction left unmatched. The CDR3 consists of 16 residues. This TCR was recovered from an adult in good health. The source material was peripheral blood, sampled on day 0 of AZD1222 vaccination. V gene TRBV7-2 combines with J gene TRBJ2-5, with 15 bases that match TRBD2. In nucleotides, the CDR3 is TGTGCCAGCAGCTCGGGACTAGCGGGGGGATGGGAGACCCAGTACTTC. As protein: CASSSGLAGGWETQYF.